These 15 T cell receptor beta chains were sequenced from one sample in a study of blood T cell repertoires in COVID-19 (dated by TCRdb to about 2020). The library relied on the immunoSEQ multiplex PCR assay. TCRdb provides this immuneACCESS table in a form limited to in-frame rearrangements. Some clones are lacking; in checked studies, under half of them reflect an unresolved V gene, and why the rest are absent is not known. A total of 120,000 to 150,000 clones appear in this sample, about four fifths of them only once. The ten largest account for around 5% of the sample. The sequenced sample was peripheral blood. These receptors were collected from a human donor in a cohort sampled during active COVID-19.

This clone has only a few counts. The rearrangement joins TRBV28 to TRBJ2-7; TRBD1 might be the D (5 bases). V lost 2 bases and J 3 bases, leaving 14 bases between the germline ends. Germline V gene sequence: CDR1 MDHEN, CDR2 SYDVKM. The CDR3 covers 15 residues. CDR3 loop: CASSLGGRVNYEQYF. The CDR3 coding sequence is TGTGCCAGCAGTTTAGGTGGCAGGGTTAACTACGAGCAGTACTTC.

This chain connects TRBV7-6 to TRBJ1-1; 8 bases align to TRBD1. Trimming removed 5 bases from V and 7 bases from J; junction bases left unmatched: 6. Germline V gene data show CDR1 as SGHVS and CDR2 as FNYEAQ. The CDR3 covers 13 residues. CDR3 residues: CASSPGQAIEAFF. CDR3 sequence (DNA): TGTGCCAGCAGCCCGGGACAGGCCATTGAAGCTTTCTTT.

V gene TRBV7-2 combines with J gene TRBJ1-2, with 8 nucleotides matching TRBD1. J lost 5 bases, V lost 2 bases, and 7 bases had no gene match. Germline loops: CDR1 SGHTA, CDR2 FQGNSA. CDR3 length equals 15 residues. CDR3 DNA: TGTGCCAGCAGCTTATGGGCAGGGGGCCCATATGGCTACACCTTC. Its protein is CASSLWAGGPYGYTF.

This clone came up a few times. This chain joins TRBV20-1 and TRBJ2-7; a possible D gene is TRBD2 (5 bases). Trimming took off 2 bases at V and 6 bases at J, with 8 bases between the two ends. The CDR3 loop spans 11 amino acids. Per the germline V gene, CDR1 is DFQATT and CDR2 is SNEGSKA (reference sequence). CDR3 DNA sequence: TGCAGTGCTAGAAATCGGGGCGAGCAGTACTTC. Its translation: CSARNRGEQYF.

The rearrangement uses TRBV18 and TRBJ1-3; the match to TRBD1 covers 7 bases. This CDR3 is 16 amino acids long. The germline V gene encodes CDR1 KGHSH and CDR2 LQKENI. With V trimmed by 0 bases and J by 0 bases, 2 bases remained unmatched. The DNA of the CDR3 is TGTGCCAGCTCACCACCCGGGACAGTCTCTGGAAACACCATATATTTT. Translation: CASSPPGTVSGNTIYF.

J is TRBJ2-4 and V is TRBV7-8; 11 bases fit TRBD2. CDR1 and CDR2 from the germline V gene are SGHVS and FQNEAQ. This CDR3 region has 17 residues. The V and J ends lost 4 bases and 0 bases, in that order; junction bases with no gene match: 5. CDR3 sequence: CASSWGLAALAKNIQYF. CDR3 in DNA: TGTGCCAGCAGCTGGGGACTAGCGGCACTAGCCAAAAACATTCAGTACTTC.

The chain is built from TRBV5-8 and TRBJ2-1, with 15 bases matching TRBD2. Germline loops: CDR1 SGHTS, CDR2 YDEGEE. This CDR3 contains 17 residues. The V and J ends lost 3 bases and 6 bases, in that order; junction bases with no gene match: 7. The DNA of the CDR3 is TGTGCCAGCAGCTCATACCTGGGACTAGCGGGAGGCAATGAGCAGTTCTTC. It yields the protein CASSSYLGLAGGNEQFF.

This sequence joins TRBV5-8 and TRBJ1-1, with D maybe TRBD1 (6 bases). The germline gives CDR1 SGHTS, CDR2 YDEGEE. The CDR3 runs to 14 residues. V was trimmed by 2 bases and J by 5 bases, leaving 13 bases between them. The CDR3: CASSFGGLGTEAFF. The CDR3 DNA sequence: TGTGCCAGCAGCTTCGGGGGGCTGGGAACTGAAGCTTTCTTT.

The V gene is TRBV7-3, the J gene TRBJ2-5, with 8 bases matching TRBD2. The CDR3 runs to 17 residues. Trimming removed 5 bases from V and 7 bases from J; junction bases left unmatched: 18. Per germline, CDR1 SGHTA and CDR2 FQGTGA. CDR3 DNA sequence: TGTGCCAGCAGCCACGGAGTAGCGGGACCACCAAGAGGGACCCAGTACTTC. Translated, it gives CASSHGVAGPPRGTQYF. Full variable domain (outside the CDR3, taken from reference TRBV7-3 and TRBJ2-5): GAGVSQTPSNKVTEKGKYVELRCDPISGHTALYWYRQSLGQGPEFLIYFQGTGAADDSGLPNDRFFAVRPEGSVSTLKIQRTERGDSAVYLCASSHGVAGPPRGTQYFGPGTRLLVL.

The chain uses TRBV28 and TRBJ1-2, with 8 bases aligning to TRBD1. This CDR3 is 13 amino acids long. Unmatched junction bases numbered 1, after V lost 4 bases and J lost 3 bases. Germline V gene data show CDR1 as MDHEN and CDR2 as SYDVKM. The CDR3 region has the DNA TGTGCCAGCAGTTCACAGGGGGACTATGGCTACACCTTC. Its translation: CASSSQGDYGYTF.

The V call is TRBV6-1, the J call TRBJ2-2; 11 bases match TRBD2. With V trimmed by 4 bases and J by 6 bases, 13 bases remained unmatched. This CDR3 is built from 18 residues. Per the germline V gene, CDR1 is MNHNS and CDR2 is SASEGT. CDR3 region: CASSGGLAAAWVPGELFF. CDR3 nucleotides: TGTGCCAGCAGTGGGGGACTAGCGGCTGCCTGGGTACCCGGGGAGCTGTTTTTT.

J is TRBJ1-4 and V is TRBV3-1 (or the pseudogene TRBV3-2), with 9 positions matching TRBD1. V lost 4 bases to trimming and J lost 9 bases; unmatched junction nucleotides: 12. Germline assignment: CDR1 LGHDT and CDR2 YNNKEL (reference sequence). This CDR3 is 16 amino acids long. CDR3: CASSRKPGQGIQKLFF. CDR3 DNA sequence: TGTGCCAGCAGCCGAAAACCGGGACAGGGTATTCAAAAACTGTTTTTT.

V gene TRBV6-5 combines with J gene TRBJ1-2; a possible D gene is TRBD1 (6 bases). The ends were cut back, 11 bases at V and 6 bases at J, with 25 bases in the middle. This CDR3 comprises 15 residues. CDR1 is MNHEY, CDR2 SVGAGI, per germline. The CDR3 here is CAHGGLGPLRDGYTF. The DNA of the CDR3 is TGTGCCCACGGGGGGCTAGGGCCGCTAAGGGATGGCTACACCTTC.

This chain joins TRBV7-6 and TRBJ2-2; D uncertain. This CDR3 region has 13 residues. Germline CDR1 SGHVS, CDR2 FNYEAQ. Deletions cut 5 bases from V and 6 bases from J, with 10 bases between. CDR3 DNA sequence: TGTGCCAGCAGCCCCGAGTCCCCCGGGGAGCTGTTTTTT. It yields the protein CASSPESPGELFF.

The chain recombines TRBV6-5 with TRBJ1-6; 7 positions agree with TRBD1. Germline CDR1 reads MNHEY; CDR2 reads SVGAGI. The V segment lost 4 bases and the J segment 6 bases; nucleotides outside the gene matches: 9. This CDR3 contains 16 residues. For the CDR3, the DNA is TGTGCCAGCAGTTCCACCGGACAGGCGATTAATTCACCCCTCCACTTT. Its translation is CASSSTGQAINSPLHF.